The 26 T cell receptor beta chains below come from one sample, sequenced in a study of T-cell reconstitution after alpha-beta-depleted transplantation in children. This sample's TCRbeta library carried unique molecular identifier barcodes. TCRdb passed the PCR reads through MiXCR, listing each CDR3 protein once. The repertoire holds a few hundred thousand distinct CDR3 sequences, with 10% as singletons. This specimen consisted of PBMCs from the stem cell graft donor, obtained from the stem cell graft. These TCRs come from a human donor who donated a stem cell graft to a child with acute lymphoblastic leukemia.

This clonotype came up many times. This chain connects TRBV29-1 to TRBJ2-7, with TRBD1 as a possible D gene (5 bases). Germline CDR1 reads SQVTM; CDR2 reads ANQGSEA. The CDR3 is made up of 11 amino acids. The V end lost 4 bases, the J end lost 2 bases, and 6 bases lay between the germline ends. CDR3 in amino acids: CSVARAYEQYF. The CDR3 DNA reads TGCAGCGTTGCCAGGGCCTACGAGCAGTACTTC.

Only a few counts were recorded for this clonotype. J is TRBJ2-3 and V is TRBV5-6; TRBD1 might be the D (5 bases). Deletions cut 4 bases from V and 2 bases from J, with 11 bases between. The CDR3 has 14 amino acids. Germline V gene sequence: CDR1 SGHDT, CDR2 YYEEEE. DNA for the CDR3: TGTGCCAGCAGCAATCGACAGATCACAGATACGCAGTATTTT. Its protein product is CASSNRQITDTQYF.

The chain is built from TRBV10-3 and TRBJ2-1, with TRBD1 identical over 10 bases. Germline assignment: CDR1 ENHRY and CDR2 SYGVKD. V was pared by 10 bases and J by 4 bases, with 7 bases of the junction left unmatched. The CDR3 length is 14 residues. CDR3 in amino acids: CATVTGGPYNEQFF. In DNA, the CDR3 is TGTGCCACGGTGACAGGGGGCCCGTACAATGAGCAGTTCTTC.

The chain has TRBV12-3 or TRBV12-4 and TRBJ1-4; no reliable D call. The length of the CDR3 is 11 residues. V gave up 3 bases and J gave up 8 bases, with 4 bases separating them. DNA of the CDR3: TGTGCCAGCAGTTTCTGCGAAAAACTGTTTTTT. It encodes CASSFCEKLFF.

This clonotype was counted only a few times. The rearrangement links TRBV7-9 to TRBJ1-3; no clear D gene. Germline loops: CDR1 SEHNR, CDR2 FQNEAQ (reference sequence). The length of the CDR3 is 13 residues. The V end was cut by 1 base, the J end by 8 bases, with 9 bases between. CDR3 amino acids: CASSLVGQDTIYF. CDR3 DNA: TGTGCCAGCAGCTTAGTAGGCCAGGACACCATATATTTT.

The chain combines TRBV9 with TRBJ2-1; 10 nucleotides match TRBD2. The V gene end was trimmed by 2 bases and the J gene end by 0 bases; junction bases not matched to a gene: 2. Germline CDR1 SGDLS, CDR2 YYNGEE. This CDR3 is built from 16 residues. CDR3 residues: CASSVTSGISYNEQFF. The CDR3 nucleotides are TGTGCCAGCAGCGTCACTAGCGGGATCTCCTACAATGAGCAGTTCTTC.

This chain joins TRBV6-2 or TRBV6-3 and TRBJ2-1; 13 positions match TRBD2. The CDR3 covers 16 residues. V lost 6 bases to trimming and J lost 9 bases; unmatched junction nucleotides: 11. Looked up from germline, CDR1 is MNHEY and CDR2 is SVGEGT. CDR3 region: CASSRGLAGPLSEQFF. The CDR3, as DNA: TGTGCCAGCAGCAGGGGACTAGCGGGACCCTTGAGTGAGCAGTTCTTC.

The sample holds many counts of this clonotype. Written as DNA, the CDR3 is TGCGCCAGCAGCCAAGGTGCAGACACAGATACGCAGTATTTT. Protein sequence: CASSQGADTDTQYF. The chain recombines TRBV4-3 with TRBJ2-3; D is unresolved. Per the germline V gene, CDR1 is LGHNA and CDR2 is YSLEER. The V end lost 1 base, the J end lost 2 bases, and 7 bases lay between the germline ends. The CDR3 totals 14 residues.

V gene TRBV6-2 or TRBV6-3 combines with J gene TRBJ2-6; D is undetermined. CDR3 length equals 17 residues. CDR1 is MNHEY and CDR2 is SVGEGT in the germline V gene. Trimming stripped 1 base from V and 1 base from J, with 11 bases between. CDR3 coding DNA: TGTGCCAGCAGTTACTGGCCAGGCGGTTCTGGGGCCAACGTCCTGACTTTC. Translating it yields CASSYWPGGSGANVLTF.

A few counts support this clonotype. V is TRBV5-1 and J is TRBJ2-1; 7 bases fit TRBD2. The CDR3 is 18 amino acids. Germline values: CDR1 SGHRS, CDR2 YFSETQ. The junction had 15 bases not matched to a gene; V was cut back by 1 base and J by 5 bases. The DNA for the CDR3 is TGCGCCAGCAGCTTGCGGGTCCGAGCGGGGCGGATCGACAATGAGCAGTTCTTC. Amino acid sequence: CASSLRVRAGRIDNEQFF.

This clonotype was observed a few times. This rearrangement joins TRBV6-5 to TRBJ2-1; 9 bases agree with TRBD2. Germline V gene lookup returns CDR1 MNHEY and CDR2 SVGAGI. This CDR3 is 15 amino acids long. V shed 5 bases and J 7 bases; nucleotides not matched to a gene: 9. The CDR3 spells CASSPIGLATNEQFF. DNA of the CDR3: TGTGCCAGCAGTCCCATCGGACTAGCGACTAATGAGCAGTTCTTC.

The chain joins TRBV7-9 to TRBJ1-4; D gene uncertain. The CDR3 loop spans 12 amino acids. CDR1 and CDR2 from the germline V gene are SEHNR and FQNEAQ (reference sequence). Trimming pared 5 bases from V and 10 bases from J, leaving 11 bases between. This CDR3 is CASSQKGGKLFF. The CDR3 bases are TGTGCCAGCAGCCAAAAGGGCGGAAAACTGTTTTTT.

In its sample, this clonotype was seen a few times. The V call is TRBV20-1, the J call TRBJ2-7, with 9 positions matching TRBD1. The junction had 13 bases not matched to a gene; V was cut back by 1 base and J by 9 bases. Germline V lookup: CDR1 DFQATT, CDR2 SNEGSKA (reference sequence). The length of the CDR3 is 15 residues. This chain's CDR3 is CSARVTGQGVLRQYF. The CDR3 bases are TGCAGTGCTAGAGTCACGGGACAGGGAGTCCTTCGGCAGTACTTC.

This clonotype was counted between two and nine times. The chain couples TRBV20-1 to TRBJ2-5; no clear D. The CDR3 runs to 16 residues. CDR1 is DFQATT and CDR2 is SNEGSKA in the germline V gene (reference sequence). The germline V and J ends were trimmed by 1 base and 2 bases, with 17 bases remaining between them. DNA of the CDR3: TGCAGTGCTAGAGTTTTCCCAGCAAAACCGCAAGAGACCCAGTACTTC. Translation: CSARVFPAKPQETQYF.

In this sample, this clonotype turned up a few times. This chain uses TRBV5-1 with TRBJ1-3; D is undetermined. Trimming cost V 0 bases and J 4 bases, with 11 bases left between them. The CDR3 has 15 residues. CDR1 SGHRS and CDR2 YFSETQ come from the germline V gene. CDR3 protein: CASSLDSGPGNTIYF. DNA for the CDR3: TGCGCCAGCAGCTTGGATTCTGGGCCAGGAAACACCATATATTTT.

V gene TRBV20-1 combines with J gene TRBJ2-5; D call uncertain. The germline V gene has CDR1 DFQATT and CDR2 SNEGSKA (reference sequence). V lost 6 bases and J 2 bases, leaving 7 bases between the germline ends. The CDR3 covers 11 residues. The CDR3 DNA reads as TGCAGTGCAAGAAAACAAGAGACCCAGTACTTC. Amino acids: CSARKQETQYF.

CDR3 nucleotide sequence: TGTGCCAGCAGCGTAGCTGCGGCTAGCAGCTACAATGAGCAGTTCTTC. Translation gives CASSVAAASSYNEQFF. The rearrangement joins TRBV9 to TRBJ2-1; weak D call: TRBD2 (5 bases). The ends were cut back, 0 bases at V and 3 bases at J, with 13 bases in the middle. This CDR3 region has 16 residues. Germline lookup yields CDR1 SGDLS and CDR2 YYNGEE.

There are a few counts of this clonotype. This chain connects TRBV7-3 to TRBJ1-2; D uncertain. Between the trimmed V and J ends, which lost 2 bases and 3 bases, there was a span of 7 bases. Germline lookup yields CDR1 SGHTA and CDR2 FQGTGA. The CDR3 runs 13 residues. Here the CDR3 DNA reads TGTGCCAGCAGCTTATCCAATGACTATGGCTACACCTTC. Translation gives CASSLSNDYGYTF.

This clonotype was counted only a few times. The chain uses TRBV15 and TRBJ2-7; tentatively, D is TRBD2 (6 bases). Germline V lookup: CDR1 LNHNV, CDR2 YYDKDF (reference sequence). V shed 5 bases and J shed 0 bases, with 20 bases lying between them. The CDR3 has 17 residues. Here the CDR3 reads CATSEGRTTLFSYEQYF. In nucleotides, the CDR3 is TGTGCCACCAGCGAGGGTAGGACTACACTGTTCTCCTACGAGCAGTACTTC. Filled out from reference TRBV15 and TRBJ2-7, the complete variable domain reads DAMVIQNPRYQVTQFGKPVTLSCSQTLNHNVMYWYQQKSSQAPKLLFHYYDKDFNNEADTPDNFQSRRPNTSFCFLDIRSPGLGDTAMYLCATSEGRTTLFSYEQYFGPGTRLTVT.

This clonotype appeared many times. The chain links TRBV29-1 to TRBJ2-3; 8 positions match TRBD2. Trimming removed 4 bases from V and 1 base from J; junction bases left unmatched: 1. Germline lookup yields CDR1 SQVTM and CDR2 ANQGSEA. This CDR3 spans 13 amino acids. CDR3 protein: CSVAAGGTDTQYF. CDR3 DNA: TGCAGCGTTGCAGCGGGAGGCACAGATACGCAGTATTTT.

The rearrangement uses TRBV27 and TRBJ2-5; the match to TRBD2 covers 8 bases. The length of the CDR3 is 13 residues. The V gene's germline CDR1 is MNHEY and CDR2 SMNVEV (reference sequence). The J segment lost 7 bases and the V segment lost 6 bases, leaving 7 bases of the junction unmatched. CDR3: CASSRLARGTQYF. CDR3 DNA sequence: TGTGCCAGCAGCAGACTAGCGAGGGGGACCCAGTACTTC.

This clonotype was seen many times. This chain uses TRBV4-1 with TRBJ2-3, with TRBD2 matching 7 bases. Trimming cost V 4 bases and J 4 bases; bases outside gene matches: 8. CDR3 length: 15 amino acids. Looked up from germline, CDR1 is MGHRA and CDR2 is YSYEKL. The CDR3 coding sequence is TGCGCCAGCAGCCTAATGACGGGAGGAGCAGATACGCAGTATTTT. It is translated as CASSLMTGGADTQYF.

This chain connects TRBV27 to TRBJ2-7; D is undetermined. The germline CDR1 and CDR2 sequences are MNHEY and SMNVEV (reference sequence). The CDR3 totals 14 residues. V was shortened by 3 bases and J by 0 bases, with 9 bases between the two germline ends. The CDR3 DNA follows: TGTGCCAGCAGTTTGGTGCCGAGCTCCTACGAGCAGTACTTC. It codes for CASSLVPSSYEQYF.

CDR3 sequence: CASSLELAGAGEQYF. CDR3 DNA: TGTGCCAGCAGCTTGGAGCTAGCGGGAGCGGGGGAGCAGTACTTC. The chain combines TRBV5-4 with TRBJ2-7; 10 positions match TRBD2. CDR1 and CDR2 from the germline V gene are SGHNT and YYREEE (reference sequence). With 0 bases clipped from V and 7 bases from J, the junction kept 7 bases outside the gene matches. CDR3 length: 15 amino acids.

V and J are TRBV28 and TRBJ1-5; 10 bases line up with TRBD1. The CDR3 sequence is 16 residues long. Looked up from germline, CDR1 is MDHEN and CDR2 is SYDVKM. J was trimmed by 2 bases and V by 6 bases; bases with no gene match: 7. The CDR3 is CASRAGTGDGNQPQHF. Written as DNA, the CDR3 is TGTGCCAGCAGGGCCGGGACAGGGGACGGCAATCAGCCCCAGCATTTT. Filled out from reference TRBV28 and TRBJ1-5, the complete variable domain reads DVKVTQSSRYLVKRTGEKVFLECVQDMDHENMFWYRQDPGLGLRLIYFSYDVKMKEKGDIPEGYSVSREKKERFSLILESASTNQTSMYLCASRAGTGDGNQPQHFGDGTRLSIL.

This clonotype appeared many times. The chain uses TRBV7-9 and TRBJ1-1, with D maybe TRBD1 (5 bases). The length of the CDR3 is 12 residues. CDR1 and CDR2 from the germline V gene are SEHNR and FQNEAQ (reference sequence). V was clipped by 6 bases and J by 11 bases, with 16 bases between them. This chain's CDR3 is CASSQGAREAFF. CDR3 nucleotide sequence: TGTGCCAGCAGTCAAGGGGCCAGGGAGGCTTTCTTT.